Listed here is a single T cell receptor (beta chain). Its target is unknown. This CDR3 comprises 14 residues. V gave up 6 bases and J gave up 3 bases; unmatched junction bases: 6. Germline CDR1 ENHRY, CDR2 SYGVKD. This sample stems from a study of cytotoxic CD8 clonotypes in ibrutinib-treated CLL. General study points: Public clonotypes were seen rarely and were contracted or stable on treatment.

Only in-frame clones appear in the TCRdb table, and some are missing; sequencing was by immunoSEQ multiplex PCR. Of some 70,000 clones in the sample, over 75% were seen once. The genes are TRBV10-3 and TRBJ2-7, with 9 positions matching TRBD1. Sequenced material: PBMCs, taken after 12 months of ibrutinib treatment. The origin of this receptor is a human donor with chronic lymphocytic leukemia. The CDR3 here is CAIRAGQGNYEQYF. CDR3 bases: TGTGCCATCAGGGCGGGACAGGGTAACTACGAGCAGTACTTC.